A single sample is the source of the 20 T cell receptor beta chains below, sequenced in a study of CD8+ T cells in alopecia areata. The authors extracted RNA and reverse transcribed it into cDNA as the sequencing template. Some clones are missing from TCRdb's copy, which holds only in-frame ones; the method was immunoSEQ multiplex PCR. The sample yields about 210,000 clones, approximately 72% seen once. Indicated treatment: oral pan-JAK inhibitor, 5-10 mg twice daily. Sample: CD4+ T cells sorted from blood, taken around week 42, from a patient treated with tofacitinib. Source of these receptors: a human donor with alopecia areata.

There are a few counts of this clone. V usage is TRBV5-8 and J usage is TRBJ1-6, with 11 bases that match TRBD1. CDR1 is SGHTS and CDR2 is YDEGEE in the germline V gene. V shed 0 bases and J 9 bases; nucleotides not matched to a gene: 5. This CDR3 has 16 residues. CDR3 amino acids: CASSLGAGTGGSPLHF. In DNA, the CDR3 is TGTGCCAGCAGCTTGGGAGCCGGGACAGGGGGTTCACCCCTCCACTTT.

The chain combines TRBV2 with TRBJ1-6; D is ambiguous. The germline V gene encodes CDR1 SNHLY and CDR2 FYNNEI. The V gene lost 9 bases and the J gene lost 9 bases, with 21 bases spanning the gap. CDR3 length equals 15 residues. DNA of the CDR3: TGTGCCAGTCGAATCTCTGACGGGGTCGGTTCACCCCTCCACTTT. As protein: CASRISDGVGSPLHF.

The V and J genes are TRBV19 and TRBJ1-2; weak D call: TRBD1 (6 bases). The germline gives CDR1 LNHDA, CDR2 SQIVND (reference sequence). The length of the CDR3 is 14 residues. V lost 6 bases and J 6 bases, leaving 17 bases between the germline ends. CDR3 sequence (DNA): TGTGCCAGTAGGAGGAAAGGGGGTATCGATGGCTACACCTTC. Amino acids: CASRRKGGIDGYTF.

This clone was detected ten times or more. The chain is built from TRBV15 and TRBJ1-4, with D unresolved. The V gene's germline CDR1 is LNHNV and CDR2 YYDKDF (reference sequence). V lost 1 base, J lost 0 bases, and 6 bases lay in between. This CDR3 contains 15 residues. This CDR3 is CATSRVGTTNEKLFF. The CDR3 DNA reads TGTGCCACCAGCAGAGTCGGTACAACTAATGAAAAACTGTTTTTT.

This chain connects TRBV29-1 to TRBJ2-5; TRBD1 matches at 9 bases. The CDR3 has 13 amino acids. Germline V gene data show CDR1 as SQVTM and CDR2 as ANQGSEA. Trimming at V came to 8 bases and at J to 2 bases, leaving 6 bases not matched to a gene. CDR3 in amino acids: CSIGQGQQETQYF. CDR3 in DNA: TGCAGCATCGGACAGGGGCAGCAAGAGACCCAGTACTTC. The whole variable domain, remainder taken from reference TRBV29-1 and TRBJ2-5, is SAVISQKPSRDICQRGTSLTIQCQVDSQVTMMFWYRQQPGQSLTLIATANQGSEATYESGFVIDKFPISRPNLTFSTLTVSNMSPEDSSIYLCSIGQGQQETQYFGPGTRLLVL.

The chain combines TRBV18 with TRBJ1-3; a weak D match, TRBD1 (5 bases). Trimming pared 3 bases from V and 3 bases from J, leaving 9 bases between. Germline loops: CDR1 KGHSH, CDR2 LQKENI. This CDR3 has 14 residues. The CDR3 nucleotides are TGTGCCAGCTCACCGTCGGGGCTTGGAAACACCATATATTTT. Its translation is CASSPSGLGNTIYF.

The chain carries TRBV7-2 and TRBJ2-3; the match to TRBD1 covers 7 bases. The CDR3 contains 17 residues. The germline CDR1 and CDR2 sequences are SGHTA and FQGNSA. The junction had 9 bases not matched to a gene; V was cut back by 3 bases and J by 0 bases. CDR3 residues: CASSLGTGAYSTDTQYF. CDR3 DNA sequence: TGTGCCAGCAGCTTGGGCACAGGGGCATACAGCACAGATACGCAGTATTTT.

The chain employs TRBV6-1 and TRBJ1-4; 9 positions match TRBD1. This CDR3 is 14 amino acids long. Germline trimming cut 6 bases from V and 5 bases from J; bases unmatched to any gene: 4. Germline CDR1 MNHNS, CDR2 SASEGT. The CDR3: CASSQGQGNEKLFF. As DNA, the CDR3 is TGTGCCAGCAGCCAAGGACAGGGGAATGAAAAACTGTTTTTT.

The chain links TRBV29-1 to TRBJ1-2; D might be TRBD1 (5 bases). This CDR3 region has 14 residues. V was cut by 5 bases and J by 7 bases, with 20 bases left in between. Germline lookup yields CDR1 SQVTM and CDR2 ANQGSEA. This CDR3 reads CSVRQQSGGGGYTF. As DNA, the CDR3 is TGCAGCGTTCGCCAACAGTCCGGCGGGGGTGGCTACACCTTC.

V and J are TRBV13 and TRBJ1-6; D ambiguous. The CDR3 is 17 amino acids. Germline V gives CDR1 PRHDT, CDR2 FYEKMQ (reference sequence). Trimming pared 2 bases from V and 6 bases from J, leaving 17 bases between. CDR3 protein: CASSLRRQAGTNSPLHF. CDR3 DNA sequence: TGTGCCAGCAGCTTACGACGGCAAGCGGGAACTAATTCACCCCTCCACTTT.

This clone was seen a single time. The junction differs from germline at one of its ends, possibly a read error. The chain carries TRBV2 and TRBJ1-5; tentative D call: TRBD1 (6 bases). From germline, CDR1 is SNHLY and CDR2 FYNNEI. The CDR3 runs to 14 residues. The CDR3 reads CTSSLQGVSQPQHF. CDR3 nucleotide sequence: TGTACCAGCAGTCTACAGGGAGTAAGTCAGCCCCAGCATTTT. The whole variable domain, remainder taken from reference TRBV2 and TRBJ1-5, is EPEVTQTPSHQVTQMGQEVILRCVPISNHLYFYWYRQILGQKVEFLVSFYNNEISEKSEIFDDQFSVERPDGSNFTLKIRSTKLEDSAMYFCTSSLQGVSQPQHFGDGTRLSIL.

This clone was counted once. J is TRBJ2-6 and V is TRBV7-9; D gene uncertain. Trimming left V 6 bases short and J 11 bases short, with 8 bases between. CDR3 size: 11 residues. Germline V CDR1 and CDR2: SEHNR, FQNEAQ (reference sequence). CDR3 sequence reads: CASREMDVLTF. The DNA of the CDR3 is TGTGCCAGCAGGGAAATGGACGTCCTGACTTTC.

The CDR3 coding sequence is TGTGCCTGGAGTGTAGGGGCGCAGGTCTCGATTGGAGCTTTCTTT. As protein: CAWSVGAQVSIGAFF. The V call is TRBV30, the J call TRBJ1-1; the D gene is possibly TRBD1 (5 bases). CDR3 size: 15 residues. CDR1 and CDR2 from the germline V gene are GTSNPN and SVGIG (reference sequence). V gave up 0 bases and J gave up 10 bases, with 21 bases separating them.

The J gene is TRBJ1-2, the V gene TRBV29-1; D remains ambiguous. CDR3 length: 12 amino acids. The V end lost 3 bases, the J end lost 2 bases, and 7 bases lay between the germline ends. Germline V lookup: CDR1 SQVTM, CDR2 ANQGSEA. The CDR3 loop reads CSVDGLNYGYTF. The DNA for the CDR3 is TGCAGCGTTGATGGCCTAAACTATGGCTACACCTTC.

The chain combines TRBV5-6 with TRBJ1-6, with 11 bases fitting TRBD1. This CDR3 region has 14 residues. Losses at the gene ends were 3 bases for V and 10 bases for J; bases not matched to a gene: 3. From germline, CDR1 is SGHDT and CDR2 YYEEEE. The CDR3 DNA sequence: TGTGCCAGCAGCTCCGGACAGGGGGCCTCACCCCTCCACTTT. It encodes CASSSGQGASPLHF.

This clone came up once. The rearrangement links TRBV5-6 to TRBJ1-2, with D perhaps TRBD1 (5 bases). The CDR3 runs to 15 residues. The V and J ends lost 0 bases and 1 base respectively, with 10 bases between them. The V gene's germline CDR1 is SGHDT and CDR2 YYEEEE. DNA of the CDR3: TGTGCCAGCAGCTTGGACCAGAGGGGTAACTATGGCTACACCTTC. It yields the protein CASSLDQRGNYGYTF.

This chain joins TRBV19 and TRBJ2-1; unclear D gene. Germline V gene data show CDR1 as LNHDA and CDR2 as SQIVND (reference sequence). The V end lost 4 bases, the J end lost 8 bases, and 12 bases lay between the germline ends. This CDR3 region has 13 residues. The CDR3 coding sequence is TGTGCCAGTAGTAGCCTCACTGGGGATGAGCAGTTCTTC. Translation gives CASSSLTGDEQFF.

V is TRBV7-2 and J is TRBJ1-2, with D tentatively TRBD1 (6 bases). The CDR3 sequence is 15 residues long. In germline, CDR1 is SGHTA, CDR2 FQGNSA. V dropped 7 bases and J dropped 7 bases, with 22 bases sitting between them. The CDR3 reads CASTPEAGGRGGYTF. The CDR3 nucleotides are TGTGCCAGCACCCCCGAGGCCGGGGGGCGTGGTGGCTACACCTTC.

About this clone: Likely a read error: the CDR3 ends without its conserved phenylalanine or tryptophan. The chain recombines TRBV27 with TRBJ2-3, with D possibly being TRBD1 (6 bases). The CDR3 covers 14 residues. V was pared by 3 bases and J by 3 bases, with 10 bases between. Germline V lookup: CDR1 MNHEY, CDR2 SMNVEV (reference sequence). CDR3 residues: CASSLSRGTDTQYL. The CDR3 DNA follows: TGTGCCAGCAGTTTGAGCAGGGGTACAGATACGCAGTATCTT.

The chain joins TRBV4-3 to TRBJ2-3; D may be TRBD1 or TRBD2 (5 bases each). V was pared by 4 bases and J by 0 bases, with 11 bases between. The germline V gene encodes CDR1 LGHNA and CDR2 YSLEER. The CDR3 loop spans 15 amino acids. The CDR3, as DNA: TGCGCCAGCAGCCGGGACGGAGCTAGCACAGATACGCAGTATTTT. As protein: CASSRDGASTDTQYF.